The 4 T cell receptor beta chains below all came from one sample that was sequenced in a study of blood T cell repertoires in COVID-19. The protocol was immunoSEQ multiplex PCR, while the TCRdb copy is restricted to in-frame clones and leaves out a portion. The sample has 200,000 to 300,000 clones, 90% seen once. Material for sequencing was peripheral blood. The source is a woman in her forties with acute or convalescent COVID-19.

This chain joins TRBV5-1 and TRBJ1-1, with TRBD1 matching over 9 bases. V lost 5 bases to trimming and J lost 0 bases; unmatched junction nucleotides: 11. Per germline, CDR1 SGHRS and CDR2 YFSETQ. This CDR3 is built from 17 residues. This CDR3 reads CASSSGYRGRVNTEAFF. The CDR3 DNA sequence: TGCGCCAGCAGTTCAGGGTACAGGGGGCGCGTGAACACTGAAGCTTTCTTT.

The rearrangement links TRBV7-9 to TRBJ1-2; possibly TRBD1 for D (5 bases). Germline loops: CDR1 SEHNR, CDR2 FQNEAQ (reference sequence). V dropped 2 bases and J dropped 1 base, with 8 bases sitting between them. The CDR3 totals 14 residues. In DNA, the CDR3 is TGTGCCAGCAGCTTACAGGGTAGTAACTATGGCTACACCTTC. This sequence encodes CASSLQGSNYGYTF.

The chain links TRBV10-3 to TRBJ2-5; TRBD1 agrees at 7 bases. Per the germline V gene, CDR1 is ENHRY and CDR2 is SYGVKD. CDR3 length: 14 residues. The trim removed 6 bases at V and 7 bases at J, leaving 11 bases unmatched. CDR3 DNA: TGTGCCATCAGCCGGGACGCGCCAGGGGGGACCCAGTACTTC. Translated: CAISRDAPGGTQYF.

This rearrangement joins TRBV24-1 to TRBJ2-5, with a possible D match to TRBD2 (6 bases). The CDR3 runs to 16 residues. The V end was cut by 6 bases, the J end by 5 bases, with 21 bases between. Looked up from germline, CDR1 is KGHDR and CDR2 is SFDVKD. The CDR3 nucleotides are TGTGCCACCAGTCCCGACGTTAGCGGCTACCCCGAGACCCAGTACTTC. Protein: CATSPDVSGYPETQYF.